The sample holds a few counts of the clone carrying this TCR beta chain. The sample belongs to a study of CD8+ T cells in alopecia areata. Regarding treatment: oral pan-JAK inhibitor, 5-10 mg twice daily. This CDR3 spans 13 amino acids. Germline CDR1 reads MNHNS; CDR2 reads SASEGT. V was trimmed by 0 bases and J by 3 bases, leaving 6 bases between them. As the sequencing template, cDNA was produced by extracting RNA and reverse transcribing it. The protocol was immunoSEQ multiplex PCR, while the TCRdb copy is restricted to in-frame clones and leaves out a portion. The repertoire consists of some 200,000 clones, with 43% occurring once and the leading ten covering over 2%.

Here the sequenced sample was CD4+ T cells sorted from blood, taken around week 36, from a patient treated with tofacitinib. This sequence was found in a human donor with alopecia areata. V is TRBV6-1 and J is TRBJ2-7; D unclear. The CDR3 sequence is CASSEAKDYEQYF. CDR3 sequence (DNA): TGTGCCAGCAGTGAAGCCAAGGACTACGAGCAGTACTTC.